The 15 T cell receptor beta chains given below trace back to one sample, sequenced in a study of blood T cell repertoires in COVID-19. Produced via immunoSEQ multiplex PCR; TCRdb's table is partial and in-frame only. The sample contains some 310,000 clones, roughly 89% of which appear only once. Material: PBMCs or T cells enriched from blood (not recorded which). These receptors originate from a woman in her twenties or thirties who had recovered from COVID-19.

CDR3: CSASAASGTNNEQFF. CDR3 bases: TGCAGTGCTAGTGCGGCTAGCGGGACTAACAATGAGCAGTTCTTC. The rearrangement uses TRBV20-1 and TRBJ2-1; 9 bases agree with TRBD2. The CDR3 spans 15 residues. The V segment lost 3 bases and the J segment 5 bases; nucleotides outside the gene matches: 8. Germline V gene lookup returns CDR1 DFQATT and CDR2 SNEGSKA (reference sequence).

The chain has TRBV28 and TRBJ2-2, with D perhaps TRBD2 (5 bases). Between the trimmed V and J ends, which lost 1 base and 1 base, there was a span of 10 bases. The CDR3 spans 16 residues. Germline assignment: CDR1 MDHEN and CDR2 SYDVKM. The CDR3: CASSLLSGRNTGELFF. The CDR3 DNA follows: TGTGCCAGCAGTTTATTAAGCGGCAGGAACACCGGGGAGCTGTTTTTT.

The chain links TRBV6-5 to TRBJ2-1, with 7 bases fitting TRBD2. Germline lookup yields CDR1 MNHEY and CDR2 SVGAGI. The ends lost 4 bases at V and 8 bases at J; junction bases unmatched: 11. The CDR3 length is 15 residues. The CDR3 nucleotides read TGTGCCAGCAGTTCACTAGCGATACGGGGGGATGAGCAGTTCTTC. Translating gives CASSSLAIRGDEQFF.

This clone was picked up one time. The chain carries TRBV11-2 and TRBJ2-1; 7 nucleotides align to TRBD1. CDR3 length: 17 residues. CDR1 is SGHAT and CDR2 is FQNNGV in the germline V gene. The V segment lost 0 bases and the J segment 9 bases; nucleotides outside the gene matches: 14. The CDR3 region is CASSLDEARRGQGEQFF. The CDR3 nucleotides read TGTGCCAGCAGCTTAGATGAGGCAAGAAGGGGGCAAGGTGAGCAGTTCTTC.

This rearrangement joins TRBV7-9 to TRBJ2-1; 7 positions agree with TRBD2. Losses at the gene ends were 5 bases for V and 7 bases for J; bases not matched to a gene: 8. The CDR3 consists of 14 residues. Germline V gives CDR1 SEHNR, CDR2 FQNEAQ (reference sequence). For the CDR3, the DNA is TGTGCCAGCAGCGTTAAAGCGGGATATAATGAGCAGTTCTTC. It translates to CASSVKAGYNEQFF.

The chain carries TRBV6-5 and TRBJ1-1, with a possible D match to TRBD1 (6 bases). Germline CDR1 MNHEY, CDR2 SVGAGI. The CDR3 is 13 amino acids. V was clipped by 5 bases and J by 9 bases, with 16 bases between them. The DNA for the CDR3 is TGTGCCAGCAGTAGGTCCGAGACAGGCAAAGCTTTCTTT. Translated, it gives CASSRSETGKAFF.

CDR3 residues: CASSLETGGLETQYF. The CDR3 bases are TGTGCCAGCAGCCTTGAGACAGGGGGCCTGGAGACCCAGTACTTC. The chain employs TRBV3-1 (or the pseudogene TRBV3-2) and TRBJ2-5; TRBD1 matches at 10 bases. This CDR3 is built from 15 residues. J was trimmed by 5 bases and V by 4 bases; bases with no gene match: 7. Germline V lookup: CDR1 LGHDT, CDR2 YNNKEL (reference sequence).

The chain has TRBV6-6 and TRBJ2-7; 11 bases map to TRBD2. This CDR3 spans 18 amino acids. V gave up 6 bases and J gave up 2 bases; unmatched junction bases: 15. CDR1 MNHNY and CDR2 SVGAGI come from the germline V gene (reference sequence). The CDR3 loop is CASSRDGGTSGMTYEQYF. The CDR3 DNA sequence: TGTGCCAGCAGCCGAGACGGCGGGACTAGCGGAATGACCTACGAGCAGTACTTC.

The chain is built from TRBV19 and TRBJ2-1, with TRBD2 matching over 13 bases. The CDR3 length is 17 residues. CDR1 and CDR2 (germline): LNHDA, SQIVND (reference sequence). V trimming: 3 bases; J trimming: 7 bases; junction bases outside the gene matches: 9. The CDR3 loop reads CASSMRVGLAGSNEQFF. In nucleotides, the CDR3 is TGTGCCAGTAGTATGAGGGTGGGACTAGCGGGAAGTAATGAGCAGTTCTTC.

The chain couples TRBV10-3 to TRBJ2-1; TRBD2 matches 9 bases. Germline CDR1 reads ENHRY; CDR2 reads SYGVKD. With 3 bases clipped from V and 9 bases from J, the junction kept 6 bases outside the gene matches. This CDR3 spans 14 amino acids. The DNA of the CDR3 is TGTGCCATCAGTGAAGGTAGCGGGAGAGGTGAGCAGTTCTTC. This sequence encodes CAISEGSGRGEQFF.

CDR3 in amino acids: CASSTWDRQNLAKNIQYF. Here the CDR3 DNA reads TGTGCCAGTAGTACCTGGGACAGGCAAAACCTAGCCAAAAACATTCAGTACTTC. The rearrangement uses TRBV19 and TRBJ2-4, with 8 bases matching TRBD1. Losses at the gene ends were 4 bases for V and 0 bases for J; bases not matched to a gene: 11. The CDR3 runs to 18 residues. CDR1 is LNHDA, CDR2 SQIVND, per germline (reference sequence). Filled out from reference TRBV19 and TRBJ2-4, the complete variable domain reads DGGITQSPKYLFRKEGQNVTLSCEQNLNHDAMYWYRQDPGQGLRLIYYSQIVNDFQKGDIAEGYSVSREKKESFPLTVTSAQKNPTAFYLCASSTWDRQNLAKNIQYFGAGTRLSVL.

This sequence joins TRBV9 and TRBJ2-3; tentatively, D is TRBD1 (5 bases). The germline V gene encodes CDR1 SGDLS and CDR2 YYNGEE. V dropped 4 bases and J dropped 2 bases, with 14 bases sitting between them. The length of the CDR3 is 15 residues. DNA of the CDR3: TGTGCCAGCAGCCTGTTGGACATAAACACAGATACGCAGTATTTT. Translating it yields CASSLLDINTDTQYF.

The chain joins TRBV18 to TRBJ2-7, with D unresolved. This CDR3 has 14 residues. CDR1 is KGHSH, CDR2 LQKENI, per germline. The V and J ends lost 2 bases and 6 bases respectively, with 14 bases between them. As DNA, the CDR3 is TGTGCCAGCTCACCATCGGCACTGGGCGTCGAGCAGTACTTC. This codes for CASSPSALGVEQYF.

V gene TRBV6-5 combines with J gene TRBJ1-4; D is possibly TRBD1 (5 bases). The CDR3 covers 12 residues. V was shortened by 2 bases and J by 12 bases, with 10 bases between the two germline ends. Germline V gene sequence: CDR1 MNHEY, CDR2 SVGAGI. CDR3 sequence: CASSYRGGELFF. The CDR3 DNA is TGTGCCAGCAGTTACAGGGGAGGGGAACTGTTTTTT.

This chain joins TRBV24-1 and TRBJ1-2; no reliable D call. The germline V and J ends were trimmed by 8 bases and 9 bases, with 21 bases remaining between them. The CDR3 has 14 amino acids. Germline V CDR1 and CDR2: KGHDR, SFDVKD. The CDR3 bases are TGTGCCACCACTGACGTCACGCTCGGTCTGAGCTACACCTTC. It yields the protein CATTDVTLGLSYTF.